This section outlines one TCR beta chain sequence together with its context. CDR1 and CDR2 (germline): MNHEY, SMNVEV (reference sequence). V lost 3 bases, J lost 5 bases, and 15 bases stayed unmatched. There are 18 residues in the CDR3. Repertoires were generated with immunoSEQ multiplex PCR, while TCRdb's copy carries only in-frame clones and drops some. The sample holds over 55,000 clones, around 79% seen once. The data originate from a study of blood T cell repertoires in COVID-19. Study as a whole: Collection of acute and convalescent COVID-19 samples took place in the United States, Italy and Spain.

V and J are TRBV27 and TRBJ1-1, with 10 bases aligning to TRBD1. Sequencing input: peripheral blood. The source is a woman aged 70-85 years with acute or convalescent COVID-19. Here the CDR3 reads CASSFLYKRDRGKTEAFF. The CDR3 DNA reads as TGTGCCAGCAGTTTCTTATATAAAAGGGACAGGGGTAAAACTGAAGCTTTCTTT.